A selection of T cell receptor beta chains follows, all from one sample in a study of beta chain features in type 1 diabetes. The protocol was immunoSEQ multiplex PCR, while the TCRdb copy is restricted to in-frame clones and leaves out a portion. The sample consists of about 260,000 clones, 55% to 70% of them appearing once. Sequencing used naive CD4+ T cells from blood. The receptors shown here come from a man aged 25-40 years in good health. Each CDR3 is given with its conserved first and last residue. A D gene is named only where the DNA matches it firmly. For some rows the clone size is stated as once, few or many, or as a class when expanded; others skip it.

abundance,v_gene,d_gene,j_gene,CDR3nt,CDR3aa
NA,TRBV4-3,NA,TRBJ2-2,TGCGCCAGCAGCCAGTTCGTGGGTGGCGGGGAGCTGTTTTTT,CASSQFVGGGELFF
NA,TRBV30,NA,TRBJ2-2,TGTGCCTGGAAAATAACCGGGGAGCTGTTTTTT,CAWKITGELFF
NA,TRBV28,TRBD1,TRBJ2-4,TGTGCCAGCAGGACTGGACAGGGCTACATTCAGTACTTC,CASRTGQGYIQYF
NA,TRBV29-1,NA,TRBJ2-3,TGCAGCGTTGAGCCAGGCACAGATACGCAGTATTTT,CSVEPGTDTQYF
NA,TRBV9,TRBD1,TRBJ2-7,TGTGCCAGCAGCGTAGAGGGACAGGGAGGCGAGCAGTACTTC,CASSVEGQGGEQYF
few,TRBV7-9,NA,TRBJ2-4,TGTGCCAGCAGCTCACTAGCCAAAAACATTCAGTACTTC,CASSSLAKNIQYF
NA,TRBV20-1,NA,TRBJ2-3,TGCAGTGCTAGCTTTGGAGATACGCAGTATTTT,CSASFGDTQYF
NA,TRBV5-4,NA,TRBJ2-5,TGTGCCAGCAGCCTGGACCTGGAGGAGACCCAGTACTTC,CASSLDLEETQYF
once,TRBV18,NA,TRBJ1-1,TGTGCCAGCTCACCACGAAAGAACACTGAAGCTTTCTTT,CASSPRKNTEAFF
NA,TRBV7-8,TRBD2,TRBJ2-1,TGTGCCAGCAGCCCCGACGGGGGGTCTGGCAATGAGCAGTTCTTC,CASSPDGGSGNEQFF
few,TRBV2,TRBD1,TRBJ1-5,TGTGCCAGCAGCGGACAGGGTAATAGCAATCAGCCCCAGCATTTT,CASSGQGNSNQPQHF
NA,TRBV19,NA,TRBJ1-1,TGTGCCAGTGTGAACAGGAACACTGAAGCTTTCTTT,CASVNRNTEAFF
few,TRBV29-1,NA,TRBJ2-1,TGCAGGGCTGACCAGTACAATGAGCAGTTCTTC,CRADQYNEQFF
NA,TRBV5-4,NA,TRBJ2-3,TGTGCCAGCAGCTTGGGCGTGTCCGGGGCAGATACGCAGTATTTT,CASSLGVSGADTQYF
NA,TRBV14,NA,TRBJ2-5,TGTGCCAGCAGCCATAGGGGAGAGACCCAGTACTTC,CASSHRGETQYF
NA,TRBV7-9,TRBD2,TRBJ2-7,TGTGCCAGCAGCTTATCTGCTAGCGGGAACTACGAGCAGTACTTC,CASSLSASGNYEQYF
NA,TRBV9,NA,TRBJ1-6,TGTGCCAGCACACGAGAGGGGAAGACAGGAAGCTCACCCCTCCACTTT,CASTREGKTGSSPLHF
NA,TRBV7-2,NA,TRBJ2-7,TGTGCCAGCAGCTTAGAGAGGCAGTCCTACGAGCAGTACTTC,CASSLERQSYEQYF
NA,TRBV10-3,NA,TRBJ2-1,TGTGCCATCAGTGACCAGGAGGGGGAGTTCTTC,CAISDQEGEFF
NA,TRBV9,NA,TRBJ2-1,TGTGCCAGCAGCGTAGAGGGCAGCCTATACAATGAGCAGTTCTTC,CASSVEGSLYNEQFF
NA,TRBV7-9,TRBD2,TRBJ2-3,TGTGCCAGCAGCTTAGGACTAGCGGCAGATACGCAGTATTTT,CASSLGLAADTQYF
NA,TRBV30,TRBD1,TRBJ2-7,TGTGCCTGGAACCCGGACAGGGGACACTACGAGCAGTACTTC,CAWNPDRGHYEQYF
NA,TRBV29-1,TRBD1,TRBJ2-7,TGCAGCGTTATAGGGACAGTTTATGGCGCCTACGAGCAGTACTTC,CSVIGTVYGAYEQYF
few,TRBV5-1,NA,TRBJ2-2,TGCGCCAGCAGCTTGGCGGGGGACGACACCGGGGAGCTGTTTTTT,CASSLAGDDTGELFF
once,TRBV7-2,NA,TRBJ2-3,TGTGCCAGCAGCTCCTCCATAGGAACTAGCACAGATACGCAGTATTTT,CASSSSIGTSTDTQYF
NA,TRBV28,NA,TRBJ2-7,TGTGCCAGCAGTCTAGGCTACGAGCAGTACTTC,CASSLGYEQYF
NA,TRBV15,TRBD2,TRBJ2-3,TGTGCCACCAGCACCGGACTAGCGGGTATCACAGATACGCAGTATTTT,CATSTGLAGITDTQYF
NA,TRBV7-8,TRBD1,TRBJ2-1,TGTGCCAGCAGCCCCGGACAGGGCTCCTACAATGAGCAGTTCTTC,CASSPGQGSYNEQFF
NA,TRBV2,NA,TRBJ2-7,TGTGCCAGCAGTGAAGCCCCGTACGAGCAGTACTTC,CASSEAPYEQYF
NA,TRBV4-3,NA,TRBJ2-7,TGCGCCAGCAGCCCAGGACTGCTGAACGAGCAGTACTTC,CASSPGLLNEQYF
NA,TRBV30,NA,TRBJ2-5,TGTGCCTGGAGGCGGCAGGGGAGGGTAGGGACCCAGTACTTC,CAWRRQGRVGTQYF
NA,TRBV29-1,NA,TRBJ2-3,TGCAGCGTTGGGCGGGGAGATACGCAGTATTTT,CSVGRGDTQYF
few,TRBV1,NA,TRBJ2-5,TGCACCAGCAGCCAAGATCCCCCTGAGACCCAGTACTTC,CTSSQDPPETQYF
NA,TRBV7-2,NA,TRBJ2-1,TGTGCCAGCAGCTTAACGGCGGGGTACAATGAGCAGTTCTTC,CASSLTAGYNEQFF
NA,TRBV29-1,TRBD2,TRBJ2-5,TGCAGCGTACGCGGACTAGCGGGGGTGGAGACCCAGTACTTC,CSVRGLAGVETQYF
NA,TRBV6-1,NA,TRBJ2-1,TGTGCCAGCAGTGCACAGGGAGCTCTGGGCAATGAGCAGTTCTTC,CASSAQGALGNEQFF
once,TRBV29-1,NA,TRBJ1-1,TGCAGCGTTGACGGGCCAGGGAACACTGAAGCTTTCTTT,CSVDGPGNTEAFF
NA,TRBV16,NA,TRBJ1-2,TGTGCCAGCAGCCAATATGAGTACAGCCTCTATGGCTACACCTTC,CASSQYEYSLYGYTF
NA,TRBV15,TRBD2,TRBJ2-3,TGTGCCACCAGCAGAGATGGGGGGGTAGGCACGCAGTATTTT,CATSRDGGVGTQYF
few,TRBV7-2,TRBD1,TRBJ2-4,TGTGCCAGCAGCTTAGACGGGGACAGGCCGAACTTC,CASSLDGDRPNF
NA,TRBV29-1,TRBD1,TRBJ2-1,TGCAGCGTAGGGACAGCCCTCTCCTACAATGAGCAGTTCTTC,CSVGTALSYNEQFF
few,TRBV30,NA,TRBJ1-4,TGTGCCTGGACAAGTAACCGGGGTGAAAAACTGTTTTTT,CAWTSNRGEKLFF
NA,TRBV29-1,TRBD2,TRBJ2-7,TGCAGCGTTACGGGGCGCGGGGGCTCCTACGAGCAGTACTTC,CSVTGRGGSYEQYF
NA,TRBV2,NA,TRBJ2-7,TGTGCCAGCAGTGTTGGGATTTCGGAGTACTTC,CASSVGISEYF
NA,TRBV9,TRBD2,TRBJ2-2,TGTGCCAGCAGCGTACTAGCGGGAGTATATACCGGGGAGCTGTTTTTT,CASSVLAGVYTGELFF
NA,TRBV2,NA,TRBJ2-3,TGTGCCAGCAAGAGTGACGGGGGTGCTACGCAGTATTTT,CASKSDGGATQYF
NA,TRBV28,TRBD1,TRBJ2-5,TGTGCCAGCAGTTCTAGCCGAACAGGGGGCTTAGAGACCCAGTACTTC,CASSSSRTGGLETQYF
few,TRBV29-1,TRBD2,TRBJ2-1,TGCAGCGTTGGAGACCTAGCGGCGGACTCCTACAATGAGCAGTTCTTC,CSVGDLAADSYNEQFF
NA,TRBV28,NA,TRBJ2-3,TGTGCCAGCAGTGGAAACAGGGATACAGATACGCAGTATTTT,CASSGNRDTDTQYF
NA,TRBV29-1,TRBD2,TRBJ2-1,TGCAGCGTTGTTGGACTAGGTTGGAATGAGCAGTTCTTC,CSVVGLGWNEQFF
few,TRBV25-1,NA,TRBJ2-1,TGTGCCAGTCAGGCGTACAATGAGCAGTTCTTC,CASQAYNEQFF
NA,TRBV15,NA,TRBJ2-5,TGTGCCACCAGCAGGGACGGCGGCAGGGGGGATAAGACCCAGTACTTC,CATSRDGGRGDKTQYF
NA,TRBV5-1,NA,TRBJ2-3,TGCGCCAGCAACGGCCCGACTCCTGATACGCAGTATTTT,CASNGPTPDTQYF
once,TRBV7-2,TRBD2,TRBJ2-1,TGTGCCAGCAGCAGAGGACTAGCGGAGAACAATGAGCAGTTCTTC,CASSRGLAENNEQFF
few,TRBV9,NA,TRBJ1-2,TGTGCCAGCAGCCCCAGCGGCGATGGCTACACCTTC,CASSPSGDGYTF
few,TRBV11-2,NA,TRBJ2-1,TGTGCCGCAAGCGCTCGCGGGATCCCATACAATGAGCAGTTCTTC,CAASARGIPYNEQFF
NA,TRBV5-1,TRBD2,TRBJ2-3,TGCGCCAGCAGCTTTAGCGGGGCGATCACAGATACGCAGTATTTT,CASSFSGAITDTQYF
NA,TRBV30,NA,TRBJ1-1,TGTGCCTGGAGTGTTACTCAGGGGATCACTGAAGCTTTCTTT,CAWSVTQGITEAFF
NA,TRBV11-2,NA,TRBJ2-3,TGTGCCAGCAGCTTACGAGCGGACAGCACAGATACGCAGTATTTT,CASSLRADSTDTQYF
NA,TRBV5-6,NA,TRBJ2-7,TGTGCCAGCAGCTTGAGGGCAGGGGCCGTCTCCTACGAGCAGTACTTC,CASSLRAGAVSYEQYF